This T cell receptor (beta chain) was captured in a study of cytomegalovirus exposure and HLA in healthy donors (dated by TCRdb to 2016 to 2017). For the study in its entirety: An earlier analysis of roughly 570 of the donors reported 276 Gb of sequence data and 117 million unique TCR beta sequences obtained from around 190 million T cells. About 320 gigabases of sequencing data and tens of millions of unique TCR sequences were included in an early release covering around 600 HLA-typed donors. The genetic ancestry cluster associated with self-reported Caucasian donors included 81% of the approximately 430 genotyped donors. The study aimed to test whether signatures of past pathogen exposure could be identified by cataloging public T cell receptors. The study profiled the T cell repertoires of under 700 subjects by immunosequencing and related them to cytomegalovirus serostatus. Along with the approximately 700-subject first cohort, a separate validation cohort of over a hundred different subjects was used. The study combined high-throughput TCR immunosequencing, statistical association of individual TCRs with disease status, and machine learning to predict cytomegalovirus infection status. A later analysis re-analyzed previously published TCR beta repertoires from approximately 700 donors and added high-resolution HLA genotyping to study TCR occurrence patterns. The later analysis used no new phenotypic data to find candidate immune exposures, relying instead on TCR beta sequences and their occurrence across donors. In an earlier analysis of 500 to 650 of the donors, high-throughput TCR beta sequencing was used to judge whether each TCR beta V gene segment behaved as functional or pseudogenic. Donor age, sex, ethnicity and CMV serostatus were compiled alongside the repertoire data. A later genetic analysis used genome-wide SNP genotypes for about 65% of the roughly 700 donors, treating that subset as a discovery cohort. All discovery cohort repertoires had been generated on a single sequencing platform. Class I and class II HLA loci were covered by the typing at four-digit resolution. The number of typed donors differed by locus: roughly 620-630 for A, B, C, DRB1 and DQB1; 522 for DQA1; 606 for DPA1; and approximately 450 for DPB1. Because of strong linkage in the cohort, roughly five DR-DQ haplotypes were treated as single units for association and clustering. Among some 410 genotyped donors of the cohort, an average of approximately 220,000 unique TCR beta nucleotide sequences was sequenced per donor, of which approximately 19% were non-productive.

In total, around 600 healthy bone marrow donors made up the cohort. Cohort members were all nominally healthy when sampled, although unrecorded immune exposures were likely present. The donor tested CMV seropositive, placing the donor among the 310 or so seropositive members of the cohort. A peripheral blood sample was provided by each donor, and peripheral blood mononuclear cells were used for TCR beta sequencing. Genomic DNA extraction from the blood cell samples was performed with the Qiagen DNeasy Blood Extraction Kit. The library was prepared using the immunoSEQ multiplex PCR assay. A mixture of 60 forward primers for TCR Vbeta segments and 13 reverse primers for TCR Jbeta segments was used in the multiplex PCR. The CDR3 region of rearranged TCR beta genes was amplified from genomic DNA with a multiplex PCR assay. The amplified TCR beta libraries were sequenced on the Illumina HiSeq System as 87-base-pair reads. In the original analysis: A later analysis counted tens of millions of unique TCR beta chains across the 500 to 850 repertoires, and roughly 11 million of these chains were shared by at least two donors. Raw reads were error-corrected and collapsed into unique sequences by a nearest-neighbor algorithm in which closely related sequences were merged to remove PCR and sequencing errors. To assign V, D and J gene segments, CDR3 sequences were aligned to IMGT reference sequences. For a sequence to be retained, at least a six-nucleotide match to both a V gene segment and a J gene segment was required. A rearrangement was called productive if the CDR3 had no stop codons and remained in frame with V and J, and every other rearrangement was called non-productive. CDR3 was defined according to IMGT convention as the region running from the second conserved V-encoded cysteine to the conserved J-encoded phenylalanine. The earlier analysis of fewer than 750 of the donors excluded sequences that lacked an unambiguous match to a single V gene segment. In an earlier analysis of 450 to 750 of the donors, a V segment was called functional when productive rearrangements were above 56.7%, and segregating when the standard deviation between donors exceeded 5%. A statistical classification framework was developed to diagnose cytomegalovirus status using the catalog of TCR beta chain sequences. V and J gene assignment, in a later analysis, came from comparing TCR nucleotide sequences with IMGT/GENE-DB human TR gene sequences. Using the TCRdist pipeline, a later analysis assigned CDR3 sequences along with most-parsimonious VDJ recombination scenarios. A later analysis defined each TCR beta chain by its CDR3 amino acid sequence plus V-gene family, and excluded reads lacking a unique V-gene family. As a way to deal with suspected cross-contamination and a sequencing artifact, a later analysis dropped approximately 570 nucleotide sequences that were highly shared and had low generation probability. A later analysis calculated a clonal expansion index for each public chain from normalized within-repertoire ranks of inferred template counts. Generation probabilities in a later analysis came from a VDJ recombination model fitted to out-of-frame rearrangements, and those results were checked against IGoR. In a later analysis, TCR-TCR, TCR-HLA and TCR-CMV co-occurrence was scored with hypergeometric tests, and a repertoire-size bias correction was applied to TCR pairs. To estimate false discovery rates, a later analysis permuted the HLA or CMV assignments 20 times. In a later analysis, co-occurring TCRs were grouped using DBSCAN, and TCRdist sequence similarity was added for clustering within HLA-allele-positive subsets. For co-occurrence clustering, repertoires with fewer than 30,000 or more than 120,000 public chains were excluded, along with five or six repertoires with anomalous nucleotide sharing. TCRdb's version of the immuneACCESS table is confined to in-frame rearrangements and falls short of the full clone set. An unresolved V gene accounts for under half of the shortfall where checked; the remainder is of unknown origin. V, J and clone size are taken as reported in that table, and D and trimming were inferred from the DNA itself. The table for this sample lists approximately 160,000 clones; almost 80% of them were counted only once. The ten largest clones capture about 9.1% of the sample.

Study-wide findings and limitations: A later analysis found that HLA-associated TCR beta chains were more clonally expanded and had lower generation probabilities than equally common non-associated chains. According to a later genetic analysis, donors in an Asian-associated ancestry cluster had fewer N-insertions in productive TCRs than the roughly 670-donor mean. When HLA alleles, especially DR and DQ, strongly co-occurred, attributing TCR associations to individual alleles was difficult. A further reported finding was that TCR beta sequences accurately predicted the HLA-A and HLA-B alleles for most subjects in the first cohort. In an earlier analysis of some 550 of the donors, most TCR beta V segments were observed in productive rearrangements about 87% or about 30% of the time, broadly matching IMGT annotations. At a false discovery rate of 0.05, a later analysis linked about 16,000 TCR beta sequences to specific HLA alleles. In this cohort, only TCR beta chains were sequenced, and detectable features were limited by the absence of alpha or paired-chain data. According to a later analysis, parvovirus B19, influenza, CMV and Epstein-Barr virus appeared linked to several top co-occurrence clusters. HLA typing was unavailable for some donors at each locus, so association tests used only the typed subset. In the study, roughly 160 TCR beta chains were listed as associated with cytomegalovirus. Presence/absence analyses assumed roughly uniform sequencing depth across donors, an assumption that may not hold. It was suggested by the authors that the approach could potentially be generalized to other disease states and immunological phenotypes. Some IMGT-functional V segments, including TRBV6-2 and TRBV6-3, could not be distinguished by the 87-base-pair reads and were therefore excluded. For the cohort, immune exposure information was limited to CMV serostatus. A later analysis found that TCR association rates varied across HLA loci, with DRB1 alleles showing the most associated TCRs and HLA-C alleles the fewest. A few of the identified cytomegalovirus-associated TCR beta chains were confirmed in vitro to be specific for cytomegalovirus antigens. In a later analysis, most CMV-associated TCR beta chains were found to appear HLA-restricted, with HLA associations seemingly driven largely by CMV exposure. Approximately 16 rarely observed V segments, including chromosome 9 orphons, were excluded from the earlier analysis of a few hundred of the donors because counts were too low. In both the original and validation cohorts, the classifier was reported to diagnose cytomegalovirus status with high specificity and sensitivity. A cluster of highly shared sequence variants was judged likely to represent a technical artifact of the sequencing pipeline. Correlated functional status among segregating V segments might be attributable to linkage disequilibrium, but an unknown experimental factor could not be ruled out. While some public TCRs were present in many individuals, most TCR sequences turned up only very rarely across donors. In a later genetic analysis, a missense DCLRE1C variant was associated with V-gene and J-gene trimming of TCR beta chains, and the association was replicated in an independent cohort.

CDR1 and CDR2 were assigned from the germline V gene as MDHEN and SYDVKM. The cysteine opens and the phenylalanine closes a CDR3 of 17 amino acids. CDR3 DNA is the only sequence kept; it has 51 bases, read in frame from the first base. Unmatched junction bases come to 9, with V trimmed by 4 bases and J by 2 bases. This clone appeared a single time. Its recognized antigen is unknown. No quality values exist for individual bases; no much larger clone is one base distant. This clonotype originated in a man younger than 35 in good health and CMV-seropositive. In this chain, TRBV28 is recombined with TRBJ2-7; 12 central bases correspond to TRBD2. Sequencing used PBMCs. The DNA sequence is given as TGTGCCAGCAGTTCCCGATCTAGCGGGAGGGCCCCCTACGAGCAGTACTTC. Its protein reads: CASSSRSSGRAPYEQYF.